This T cell receptor (beta chain) was identified during a study of T cell clusters in autoimmune cytopenias. Across the whole study: A median of 51,575 TRB reads per sample yielded a median about 2,500 distinct clonotypes.

In germline, CDR1 is SGHTA, CDR2 FQGNSA. The length of the CDR3 is 13 residues. Each sample's input was around 250 ng genomic DNA, 30,000 to 45,000 genome equivalents. TRB rearrangements were amplified by touch-down multiplex PCR with mixed TRB-A/B primers. TCRdb re-called the multiplex PCR reads and gives one entry per CDR3 protein, without DNA. The sample data list 5,000 to 7,000 distinct CDR3 sequences. The same specimen was also included in a second study, on T cell repertoires in aging, cancer and after chemotherapy. As that report states: Immunological memory after chemotherapy cannot be judged from the repertoire data.

This sequence was found in a human donor in good health. The sample taken for sequencing was peripheral blood. The chain is built from TRBV7-2 and TRBJ2-7; TCRdb indicates TRBD1, and absent DNA this call remains unverified. CDR3 in amino acids: CASSLDRADEQYF.